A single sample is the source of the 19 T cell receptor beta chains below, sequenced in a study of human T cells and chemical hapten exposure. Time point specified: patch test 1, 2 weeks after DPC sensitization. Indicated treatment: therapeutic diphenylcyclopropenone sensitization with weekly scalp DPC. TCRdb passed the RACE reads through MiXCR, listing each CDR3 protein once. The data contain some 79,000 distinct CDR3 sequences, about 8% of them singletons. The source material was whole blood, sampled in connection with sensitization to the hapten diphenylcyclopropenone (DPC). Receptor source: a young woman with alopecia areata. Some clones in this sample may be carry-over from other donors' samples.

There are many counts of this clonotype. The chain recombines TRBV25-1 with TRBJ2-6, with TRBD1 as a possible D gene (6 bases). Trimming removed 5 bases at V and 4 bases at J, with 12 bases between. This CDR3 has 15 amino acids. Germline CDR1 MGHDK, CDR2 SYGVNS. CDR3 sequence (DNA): TGTGCCAGCAGTCCATCCGGGACAGGGGCCAACGTCCTGACTTTC. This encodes CASSPSGTGANVLTF.

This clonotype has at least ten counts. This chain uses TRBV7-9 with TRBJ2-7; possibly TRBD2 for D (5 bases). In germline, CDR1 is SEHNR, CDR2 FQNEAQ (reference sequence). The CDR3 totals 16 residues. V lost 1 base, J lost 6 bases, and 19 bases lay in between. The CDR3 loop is CASSLGRFGVTSEQYF. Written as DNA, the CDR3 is TGTGCCAGCAGCTTAGGCCGTTTCGGGGTCACCTCCGAGCAGTACTTC.

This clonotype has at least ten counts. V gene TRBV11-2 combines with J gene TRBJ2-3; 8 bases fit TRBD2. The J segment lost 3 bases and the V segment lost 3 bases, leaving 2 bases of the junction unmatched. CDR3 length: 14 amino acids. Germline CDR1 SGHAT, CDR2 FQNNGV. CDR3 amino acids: CASSLGLETDTQYF. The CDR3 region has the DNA TGTGCCAGCAGCTTGGGACTAGAGACAGATACGCAGTATTTT.

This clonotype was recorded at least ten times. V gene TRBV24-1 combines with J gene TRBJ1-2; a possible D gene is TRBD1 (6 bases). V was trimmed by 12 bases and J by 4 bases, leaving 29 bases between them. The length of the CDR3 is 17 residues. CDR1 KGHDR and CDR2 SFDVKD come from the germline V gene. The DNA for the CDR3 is TGTGCCCCGGCTACGGGGACAACCACGGAACGTCGCTATGGCTACACCTTC. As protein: CAPATGTTTERRYGYTF.

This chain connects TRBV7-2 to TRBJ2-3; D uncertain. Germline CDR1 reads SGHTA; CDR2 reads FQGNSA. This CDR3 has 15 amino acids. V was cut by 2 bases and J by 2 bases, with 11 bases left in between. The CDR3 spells CASSLPLGFTDTQYF. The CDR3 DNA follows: TGTGCCAGCAGCTTACCATTGGGGTTCACAGATACGCAGTATTTT.

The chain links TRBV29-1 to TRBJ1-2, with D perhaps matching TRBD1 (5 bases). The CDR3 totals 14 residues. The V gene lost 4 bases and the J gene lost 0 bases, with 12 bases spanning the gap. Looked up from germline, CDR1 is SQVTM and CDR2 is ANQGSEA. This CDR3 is CSVGATAPNYGYTF. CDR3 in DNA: TGCAGCGTTGGAGCGACAGCTCCTAACTATGGCTACACCTTC.

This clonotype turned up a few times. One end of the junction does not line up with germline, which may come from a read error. CDR3 region: CASSSGTGGSTDTQYF. CDR3 sequence (DNA): TGTGCTAGCAGCTCCGGGACAGGGGGATCAACAGATACGCAGTATTTT. The rearrangement uses TRBV7-7 and TRBJ2-3; 11 bases line up with TRBD1. The CDR3 is made up of 16 amino acids. CDR1 and CDR2 (germline): SSHAT, FNYEAQ (reference sequence).

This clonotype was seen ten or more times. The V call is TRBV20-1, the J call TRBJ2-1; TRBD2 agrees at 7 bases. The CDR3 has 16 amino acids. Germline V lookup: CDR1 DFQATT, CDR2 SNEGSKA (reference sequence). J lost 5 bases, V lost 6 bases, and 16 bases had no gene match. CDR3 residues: CSAITYPGGKDNEQFF. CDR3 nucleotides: TGCAGTGCAATCACCTACCCGGGGGGAAAAGACAATGAGCAGTTCTTC.

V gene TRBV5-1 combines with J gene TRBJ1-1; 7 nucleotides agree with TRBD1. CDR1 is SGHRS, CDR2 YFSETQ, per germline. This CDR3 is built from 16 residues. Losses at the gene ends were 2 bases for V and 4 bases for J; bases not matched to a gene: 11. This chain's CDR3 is CASSFGTGAGGTEAFF. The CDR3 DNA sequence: TGCGCCAGCAGCTTTGGTACAGGGGCTGGAGGCACTGAAGCTTTCTTT. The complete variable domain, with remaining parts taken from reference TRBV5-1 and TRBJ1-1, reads KAGVTQTPRYLIKTRGQQVTLSCSPISGHRSVSWYQQTPGQGLQFLFEYFSETQRNKGNFPGRFSGRQFSNSRSEMNVSTLELGDSALYLCASSFGTGAGGTEAFFGQGTRLTVV.

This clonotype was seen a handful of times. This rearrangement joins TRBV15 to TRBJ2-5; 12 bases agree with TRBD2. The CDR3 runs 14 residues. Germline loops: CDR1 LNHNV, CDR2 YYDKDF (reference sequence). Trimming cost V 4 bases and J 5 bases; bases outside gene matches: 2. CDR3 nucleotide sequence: TGTGCCACCAGCATAGGGACTAGCGGGGAGACCCAGTACTTC. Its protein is CATSIGTSGETQYF.

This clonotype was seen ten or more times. The CDR3 region is CASSVSTANTGELFF. The CDR3 DNA reads TGTGCCAGCAGCGTCTCAACGGCGAACACCGGGGAGCTGTTTTTT. The chain joins TRBV7-2 to TRBJ2-2; D unresolved. Trimming pared 5 bases from V and 0 bases from J, leaving 10 bases between. CDR1 is SGHTA and CDR2 is FQGNSA in the germline V gene. The CDR3 is made up of 15 amino acids.

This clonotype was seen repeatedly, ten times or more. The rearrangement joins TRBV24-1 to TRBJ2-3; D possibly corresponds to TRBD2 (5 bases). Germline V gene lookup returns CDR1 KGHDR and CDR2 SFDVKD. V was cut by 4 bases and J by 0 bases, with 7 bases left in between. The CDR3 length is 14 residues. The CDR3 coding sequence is TGTGCCACCAGTGACTGGACTAGCACAGATACGCAGTATTTT. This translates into CATSDWTSTDTQYF.

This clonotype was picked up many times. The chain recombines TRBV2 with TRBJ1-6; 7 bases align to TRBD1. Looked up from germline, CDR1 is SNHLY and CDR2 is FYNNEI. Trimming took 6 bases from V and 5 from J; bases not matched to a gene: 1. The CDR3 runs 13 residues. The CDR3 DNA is TGTGCCAGCAGAGGGACAGATAATTCACCCCTCCACTTT. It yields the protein CASRGTDNSPLHF. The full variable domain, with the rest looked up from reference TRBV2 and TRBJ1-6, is EPEVTQTPSHQVTQMGQEVILRCVPISNHLYFYWYRQILGQKVEFLVSFYNNEISEKSEIFDDQFSVERPDGSNFTLKIRSTKLEDSAMYFCASRGTDNSPLHFGNGTRLTVT.

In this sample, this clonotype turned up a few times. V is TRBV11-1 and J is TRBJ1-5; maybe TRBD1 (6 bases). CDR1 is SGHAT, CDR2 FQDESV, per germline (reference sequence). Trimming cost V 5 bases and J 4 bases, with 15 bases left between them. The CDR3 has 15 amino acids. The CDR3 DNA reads TGTGCCAGCAGCCGCGGGGGGGGGCTGAATCAGCCCCAGCATTTT. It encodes CASSRGGGLNQPQHF.

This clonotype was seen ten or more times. The CDR3 loop reads CASSSRPPGGRGTEAFF. In nucleotides, the CDR3 is TGTGCCAGCAGCTCACGTCCCCCGGGGGGACGGGGCACTGAAGCTTTCTTT. This chain joins TRBV7-9 and TRBJ1-1; possible D gene TRBD1, 5 bases. V was shortened by 4 bases and J by 4 bases, with 22 bases between the two germline ends. The CDR3 loop spans 17 amino acids. The germline gives CDR1 SEHNR, CDR2 FQNEAQ (reference sequence).

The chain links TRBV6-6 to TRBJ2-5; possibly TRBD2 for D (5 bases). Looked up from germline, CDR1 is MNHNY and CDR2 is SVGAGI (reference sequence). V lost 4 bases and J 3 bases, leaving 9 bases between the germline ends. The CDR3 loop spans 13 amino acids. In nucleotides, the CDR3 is TGTGCCAGCAGTTTCGGGGTGGAAGAGACCCAGTACTTC. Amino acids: CASSFGVEETQYF.

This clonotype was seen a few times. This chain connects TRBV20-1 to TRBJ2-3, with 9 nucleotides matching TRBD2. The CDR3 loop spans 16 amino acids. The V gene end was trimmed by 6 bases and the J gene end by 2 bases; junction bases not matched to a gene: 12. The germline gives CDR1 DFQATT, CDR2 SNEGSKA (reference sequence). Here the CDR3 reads CSAGGRTSGFTDTQYF. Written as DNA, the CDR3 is TGCAGTGCCGGGGGAAGAACTAGCGGGTTCACAGATACGCAGTATTTT.

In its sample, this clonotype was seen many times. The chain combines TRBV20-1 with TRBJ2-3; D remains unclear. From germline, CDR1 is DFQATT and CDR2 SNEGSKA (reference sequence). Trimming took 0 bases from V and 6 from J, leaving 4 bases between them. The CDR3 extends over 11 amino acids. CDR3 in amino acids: CSARDTDTQYF. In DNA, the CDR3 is TGCAGTGCTAGAGATACGGATACGCAGTATTTT.

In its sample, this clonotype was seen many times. CDR3 sequence (DNA): TGTGCCAGCAGCTTCGGGGGTACAGATACGCAGTATTTT. This sequence encodes CASSFGGTDTQYF. The chain carries TRBV7-8 and TRBJ2-3, with D possibly TRBD2 on 6 matching bases. Trimming shortened V by 3 bases and J by 3 bases, and 7 bases separated the two germline ends. The CDR3 covers 13 residues. Germline CDR1 is SGHVS and CDR2 is FQNEAQ.